Detailed here is one T cell receptor beta chain. The data belong to a study of blood T cell repertoires in COVID-19. Study-wide context: Whether acute or convalescent, the COVID-19 samples came from the United States, Italy and Spain. T cells, B-cell-depleted T cells, or PBMCs provided the cDNA or gDNA that served as material.

Authors' data handling: Using reference gene primer amplification, nucleated cell counts were estimated. Method: immunoSEQ multiplex PCR; TCRdb's copy keeps in-frame clones and lacks some. V and J calls plus clone size are reproduced from that table; the DNA served to infer D and trimming. The sample includes tens of thousands of clones, around 86% of them seen just once. Trimming left V 3 bases short and J 4 bases short, with 7 bases between. In germline, CDR1 is SEHNR, CDR2 FQNEAQ (reference sequence). This CDR3 has 13 residues. The TCR sequence derives from a woman aged 55-75 years with active COVID-19. The sequenced sample was peripheral blood. This sequence joins TRBV7-9 and TRBJ1-3; D ambiguous. This chain's CDR3 is CASSLARGNTIYF. The CDR3 DNA follows: TGTGCCAGCAGCTTGGCCCGCGGAAACACCATATATTTT.